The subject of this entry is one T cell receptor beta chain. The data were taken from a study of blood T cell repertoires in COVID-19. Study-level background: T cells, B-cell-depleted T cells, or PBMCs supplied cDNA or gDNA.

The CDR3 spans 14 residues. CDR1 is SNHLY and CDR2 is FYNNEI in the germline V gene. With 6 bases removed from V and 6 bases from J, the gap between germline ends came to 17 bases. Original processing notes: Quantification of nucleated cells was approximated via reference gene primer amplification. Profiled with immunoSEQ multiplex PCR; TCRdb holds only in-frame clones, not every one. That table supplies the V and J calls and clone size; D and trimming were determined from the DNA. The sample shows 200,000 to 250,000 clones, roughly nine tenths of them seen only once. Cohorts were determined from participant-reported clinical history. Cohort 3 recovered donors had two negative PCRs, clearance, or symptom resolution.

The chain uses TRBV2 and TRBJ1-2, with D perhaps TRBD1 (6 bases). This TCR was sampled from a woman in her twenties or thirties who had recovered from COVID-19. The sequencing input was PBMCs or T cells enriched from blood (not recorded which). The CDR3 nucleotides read TGTGCCAGCAGCGACCCGGCAGGGGATGATGGCTACACCTTC. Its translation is CASSDPAGDDGYTF.